The subject of this entry is one T cell receptor beta chain. Its antigen is not identified. This specimen belongs to a study of CXCR3-negative and CXCR3-positive naive CD8 T cells. Study-level background: A total of approximately 140 million TRB reads was generated, with about 1.5 +/- 0.3 million per library. Study results and limitations: CXCR3-positive naive cells carried more hydrophobic TRB CDR3s than CXCR3-negative ones. Diversity ran similarly high across both naive subsets but far lower in memory CD8+ cells.

Germline CDR1 reads SQVTM; CDR2 reads ANQGSEA. This CDR3 is built from 14 residues. The TRB libraries of cDNA were built by UMI-labeled 5' RACE. TCRdb reworked the 5' RACE reads into one entry per CDR3 protein, no DNA. The sample has approximately 120,000 distinct CDR3 sequences. The chain recombines TRBV29-1 with TRBJ2-2. The source of this sequence is a human donor in good health. Some clones in this sample may be carry-over from other donors' samples. Material for sequencing was naive CXCR3+ CD8+ T cells from blood. As for subset: CD45RO-CCR7+CD27+CD95- naive CD8+ T cells expressing CXCR3 (TNR3+). The CDR3 loop reads CSVGVIPNTGELFF.